Listed below are T cell receptor beta chains from one sample, sequenced in a study of T-cell reconstitution after alpha-beta-depleted transplantation in children. TCRdb processed the PCR reads anew with MiXCR; each CDR3 protein has one entry. The sample records 900,000 or so distinct CDR3 sequences, 16% being singletons. The material sequenced was PBMCs, mostly from graft donor cells, taken 360 days after TCRalphabeta/CD19-depleted stem cell transplant. The receptor source for this set is a male patient aged 5 to 17 who had a stem cell transplant for acute lymphoblastic leukemia, so the T cells may come from the graft donor. The CDR3 runs from the conserved cysteine through the conserved F or W. D genes are given only for firm matches. For some rows the clone size is stated as once, few or many, or as a class when expanded; others skip it.

CDR3nt: TGTGCCAGCAGTTTGGGGGCGTGGGACACTGAAGCTTTCTTT
CDR3aa: CASSLGAWDTEAFF
v_gene: TRBV6-5
j_gene: TRBJ1-1
abundance: many
d_gene: NA

CDR3nt: TGTGCCAGCAGTTTCCTGACTAGCCCCCAAGAGACCCAGTACTTC
CDR3aa: CASSFLTSPQETQYF
v_gene: TRBV27
j_gene: TRBJ2-5
abundance: NA
d_gene: TRBD2

CDR3nt: TGCGCCAGCAGCTTGGCTGGACAAGAACAGACCGGGGAGCTGTTTTTT
CDR3aa: CASSLAGQEQTGELFF
v_gene: TRBV5-1
j_gene: TRBJ2-2
abundance: few
d_gene: NA

CDR3nt: TGCAGTGCCCCCCCCCAGGAGTATATCACAGATACGCAGTATTTT
CDR3aa: CSAPPQEYITDTQYF
v_gene: TRBV20-1
j_gene: TRBJ2-3
abundance: NA
d_gene: NA

CDR3nt: TGTGCCAGCAGTGAGGGCTTAGCGGGGCCTCAAGAGACCCAGTACTTC
CDR3aa: CASSEGLAGPQETQYF
v_gene: TRBV2
j_gene: TRBJ2-5
abundance: many
d_gene: TRBD2

CDR3nt: TGTGCCAGCAGTTTTACAGGGGGCGGACAGTACTTC
CDR3aa: CASSFTGGGQYF
v_gene: TRBV27
j_gene: TRBJ2-7
abundance: NA
d_gene: TRBD1

CDR3nt: TGTGCCAGCAGTGGCGGTGGCAGGGCCCCCTACGAGCAGTACTTC
CDR3aa: CASSGGGRAPYEQYF
v_gene: TRBV28
j_gene: TRBJ2-7
abundance: NA
d_gene: NA

CDR3nt: TGCAGTGCTAGAGTGTCCTCCAATGAAAAACTGTTTTTT
CDR3aa: CSARVSSNEKLFF
v_gene: TRBV20-1
j_gene: TRBJ1-4
abundance: few
d_gene: NA

CDR3nt: TGTGCCAGCGTAGCGGGGGCGCGAACTGAAGCTTTCTTT
CDR3aa: CASVAGARTEAFF
v_gene: TRBV6-1
j_gene: TRBJ1-1
abundance: many
d_gene: NA

CDR3nt: TGTGCCAGCAGAGCCCTGATGAGTCCTAGCACAGATACGCAGTATTTT
CDR3aa: CASRALMSPSTDTQYF
v_gene: TRBV5-6
j_gene: TRBJ2-3
abundance: few
d_gene: NA

CDR3nt: TGCGCCAGCAGCGTAACCGGGACTAGCGGGAGGGCATCCTACGAGCAGTACTTC
CDR3aa: CASSVTGTSGRASYEQYF
v_gene: TRBV4-1
j_gene: TRBJ2-7
abundance: NA
d_gene: TRBD2

CDR3nt: TGCAGCGTGAGCCTGCAGGGGGGAGCTTTCTTT
CDR3aa: CSVSLQGGAFF
v_gene: TRBV29-1
j_gene: TRBJ1-1
abundance: NA
d_gene: TRBD1

CDR3nt: TGCGCCAGCAGCTTGGTACCAGGACTTCAACAAGAGACCCAGTACTTC
CDR3aa: CASSLVPGLQQETQYF
v_gene: TRBV5-1
j_gene: TRBJ2-5
abundance: NA
d_gene: NA

CDR3nt: TGCAGTGTCGCGGGAGGGCCCTACGGCACAGATACGCAGTATTTT
CDR3aa: CSVAGGPYGTDTQYF
v_gene: TRBV20-1
j_gene: TRBJ2-3
abundance: many
d_gene: TRBD2

CDR3nt: TGCGCCAGCAGCCTCGACAGTGGATTCGGCGAGCAGTACTTC
CDR3aa: CASSLDSGFGEQYF
v_gene: TRBV4-1
j_gene: TRBJ2-7
abundance: few
d_gene: NA

CDR3nt: TGTGCCAGCAGTCTAGCGGAGATCCAGTACTTC
CDR3aa: CASSLAEIQYF
v_gene: TRBV7-9
j_gene: TRBJ2-7
abundance: NA
d_gene: TRBD2

CDR3nt: TGTGCCAGCAGCCAGATCCCGTACAGGGGCCCCCAGGGTTACCACAATGAGCAGTTCTTC
CDR3aa: CASSQIPYRGPQGYHNEQFF
v_gene: TRBV4-2
j_gene: TRBJ2-1
abundance: NA
d_gene: TRBD1

CDR3nt: TGTGCCTCCCGGCGAGGCCTCCAAGAGACCCAGTACTTC
CDR3aa: CASRRGLQETQYF
v_gene: TRBV6-6
j_gene: TRBJ2-5
abundance: few
d_gene: NA

CDR3nt: TGTGCCATCAGACCCCAAAACACTGAAGCTTTCTTT
CDR3aa: CAIRPQNTEAFF
v_gene: TRBV10-3
j_gene: TRBJ1-1
abundance: many
d_gene: NA

CDR3nt: TGCAGTGCTAGGTTGGGGATTACCGGGACAGGGGAACTCTCTGGAAACACCATATATTTT
CDR3aa: CSARLGITGTGELSGNTIYF
v_gene: TRBV20-1
j_gene: TRBJ1-3
abundance: many
d_gene: TRBD1

CDR3nt: TGCGCCAGCAGCTTGGATAGCGGGAGTAGGAAGGCGCAGTATTTT
CDR3aa: CASSLDSGSRKAQYF
v_gene: TRBV5-1
j_gene: TRBJ2-3
abundance: few
d_gene: TRBD2

CDR3nt: TGTGCCAGCTCACCAGTGGCAGGGGCAGATACGCAGTATTTT
CDR3aa: CASSPVAGADTQYF
v_gene: TRBV18
j_gene: TRBJ2-3
abundance: few
d_gene: NA

CDR3nt: TGTGCCAGCAGCCCGCCCGGACTAGCTTTATACAATGAGCAGTTCTTC
CDR3aa: CASSPPGLALYNEQFF
v_gene: TRBV11-2
j_gene: TRBJ2-1
abundance: NA
d_gene: TRBD2

CDR3nt: TGCGCCAGCAGCTCCGGGGAGGTTAATGAAAAACTGTTTTTT
CDR3aa: CASSSGEVNEKLFF
v_gene: TRBV5-1
j_gene: TRBJ1-4
abundance: NA
d_gene: NA

CDR3nt: TGTGCCAGCGAGCGACAGGGAAAAACTGGGGCCAACGTCCTGACTTTC
CDR3aa: CASERQGKTGANVLTF
v_gene: TRBV12-3/TRBV12-4
j_gene: TRBJ2-6
abundance: once
d_gene: TRBD1

CDR3nt: TGCAGCGTTGAGATCGGTACAGGCAATGGCTACACCTTC
CDR3aa: CSVEIGTGNGYTF
v_gene: TRBV29-1
j_gene: TRBJ1-2
abundance: few
d_gene: NA

CDR3nt: TGTGCCAGCAGCCTAATGGTTCGGGATGAAGCTTTCTTT
CDR3aa: CASSLMVRDEAFF
v_gene: TRBV13
j_gene: TRBJ1-1
abundance: NA
d_gene: NA